What follows describes a single T cell receptor beta chain. The antigen this receptor binds is unknown. The input lacks base qualities; no much larger clone sits a single base away. The CDR3 numbers 13 residues from cysteine through phenylalanine. Only the CDR3 part of the read is kept: 39 bases, read in frame from the first base. V is pared back by 6 bases and J by 5 bases, with 11 bases lying between the germline termini. Based on the germline V gene (reference sequence), the CDR1 and CDR2 sequences are MNHEY and SMNVEV. Multiplexed two-step PCR with Vbeta-specific forward primers and Jbeta-specific reverse primers was used to amplify TCRbeta CDR3 regions. Through the immunoSEQ service, TCRbeta libraries were sequenced on an Illumina instrument. The authors' pipeline ran thus. IMGT annotation was used to assign V, D and J genes, and synthetic CDR3 analogues were used to correct the counts for multiplex PCR bias. In the immunoSEQ Analyzer, repertoire clonality was calculated as one minus the normalized Shannon entropy. Clonal expansion was defined using Fisher's exact test with Benjamini-Hochberg false discovery rate control and a two-tailed threshold of P<0.01. This is the immuneACCESS table as TCRdb keeps it, with only in-frame sequences that have V and J called. A part of the clones is gone; compared with another copy, unresolved V genes explain less than half, and the rest is unexplained. D and trimming were read from the DNA, whereas the V and J calls and clone size are those reported in that table. This sample is represented by 29,000 or so clones; almost 80% of them were singletons. Around 2.2% of the sample lies in the top ten.

FACS was used to sort CD4+ or CD8+ cells into naive T cells, defined as CD45RA+, and memory T cells, defined as CD45RO+. A couple of healthy control subjects provided the T cells used for TCR sequencing. Sorted T cell subsets that were not stimulated were used as baseline controls for the mixed lymphocyte reactions. The Qiagen DNeasy Blood & Tissue Kit was used to extract genomic DNA. This sample was included in a study of regulatory dendritic cells for organ transplantation (dated by TCRdb to the late 2010s). Broadly, across the study: TCRbeta repertoires were sequenced from sorted naive and memory CD4+ and CD8+ T cells before and after allostimulation with regulatory or mature dendritic cells.

General findings and caveats noted by the study authors: Highly diverse repertoires were observed in naive CD4+ and CD8+ T cells, whereas lower diversity was observed in memory cells, and the most oligoclonal repertoires were found in memory CD8+ cells. Only a couple of subjects were sequenced, and considerable between-individual heterogeneity in the alloreactive memory CD8+ T cell pool was noted by the authors. Expansion of memory CD8+ clones was induced by allostimulation in both subjects, but more limited expansion appeared to be induced by regulatory dendritic cells than by mature dendritic cells. Of the resting subsets, the one holding the most alloreactive TCR clonotypes was memory CD8+ T cells.

The specimen sequenced was memory CD4+ T cells from blood. Taken with the paper, the label for cell subset or site translates to: CD45RO+ memory T cells. The source of this sequence is a human donor in good health. The rearranged chain carries TRBV27 and TRBJ1-5; no D gene is confidently identified. The base sequence is TGTGCCAGCAGGATGAGGGCCCATCAGCCCCAGCATTTT. This gives the protein CASRMRAHQPQHF.